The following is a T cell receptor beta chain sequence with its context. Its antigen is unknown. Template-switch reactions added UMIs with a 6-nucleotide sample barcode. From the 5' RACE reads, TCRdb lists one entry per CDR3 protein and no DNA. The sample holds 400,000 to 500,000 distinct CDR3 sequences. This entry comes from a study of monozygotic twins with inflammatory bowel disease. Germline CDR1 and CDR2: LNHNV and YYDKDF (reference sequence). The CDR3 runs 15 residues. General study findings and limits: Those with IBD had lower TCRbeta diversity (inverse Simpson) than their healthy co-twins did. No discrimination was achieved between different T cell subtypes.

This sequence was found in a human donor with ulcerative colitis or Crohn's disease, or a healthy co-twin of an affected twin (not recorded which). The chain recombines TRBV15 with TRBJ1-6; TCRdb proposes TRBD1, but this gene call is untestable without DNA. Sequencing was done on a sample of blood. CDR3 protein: CATSATGSRNSPLHF.